Below are 25 T cell receptor beta chains sequenced from a single sample in a study of T cells in Graves' hyperthyroidism and ophthalmopathy. The CDR3 regions of TCR beta were amplified from RNA transcripts. Researchers ran a first-round RT-PCR on the TCR CDR3 using the HTBI primer set. One entry per CDR3 protein, called by TCRdb with MiXCR from the multiplex PCR reads. In the table there are fewer than 900,000 distinct CDR3 sequences, approximately 19% of which are singletons. Sequenced: blood. The receptor source for this set is a woman aged 50 to 60 with Graves' hyperthyroidism that later progressed to Graves' ophthalmopathy.

This clonotype was counted at least ten times. This chain connects TRBV30 to TRBJ1-4; unclear D gene. The CDR3 has 16 amino acids. In germline, CDR1 is GTSNPN, CDR2 SVGIG (reference sequence). Trimming pared 4 bases from V and 5 bases from J, leaving 20 bases between. The DNA of the CDR3 is TGTGCCTGGACGGTAGGCCCGGTCGCCAAGAATGAAAAACTGTTTTTT. Protein: CAWTVGPVAKNEKLFF.

This clonotype came up many times. As DNA, the CDR3 is TGTGCCAGCAGCCAGGGCCCAGGGGGTCGAAACGAGCAGTACTTC. This gives the protein CASSQGPGGRNEQYF. This chain uses TRBV3-1 with TRBJ2-7; 7 bases map to TRBD1. The V segment lost 3 bases and the J segment 5 bases; nucleotides outside the gene matches: 10. The CDR3 sequence is 15 residues long. Germline V gene lookup returns CDR1 LGHDT and CDR2 YNNKEL (reference sequence).

This clonotype came up many times. This chain connects TRBV19 to TRBJ1-5; TRBD1 matches 7 bases. Trimming cost V 1 base and J 2 bases; bases outside gene matches: 8. Per the germline V gene, CDR1 is LNHDA and CDR2 is SQIVND (reference sequence). The CDR3 is 17 residues long. In nucleotides, the CDR3 is TGTGCCAGTAGTATAGCCGGGAACAGGGGCGGCAATCAGCCCCAGCATTTT. Its protein product is CASSIAGNRGGNQPQHF.

As regards this clonotype: One end of the junction fails to match germline, which may point to a read error. The chain recombines TRBV29-1 with TRBJ1-1, with a weak D call TRBD1 (6 bases). Germline CDR1 and CDR2: SQVTM and ANQGSEA. The CDR3 sequence is 12 residues long. The chain's CDR3 is CSGRGASTEALF. The DNA for the CDR3 is TGCAGCGGGAGGGGGGCGAGCACTGAAGCTCTCTTT.

For this clonotype: A read error may be the cause here, since a much bigger clone is one base away. V and J are TRBV6-2 or TRBV6-3 and TRBJ2-1; 8 bases align to TRBD2. V was clipped by 1 base and J by 4 bases; unmatched bases: 3. The CDR3 contains 15 residues. Germline CDR1 and CDR2: MNHEY and SVGEGT. CDR3 in amino acids: CASSYLAGRYNEQFF. CDR3 bases: TGTGCCAGCAGTTACTTAGCGGGGAGGTACAATGAGCAGTTCTTC.

The chain couples TRBV12-5 to TRBJ2-3; D gene uncertain. V was shortened by 6 bases and J by 0 bases, with 10 bases between the two germline ends. The CDR3 length is 14 residues. CDR1 and CDR2 from the germline V gene are LGHNT and FRNRAP. The CDR3 here is CASGPTASTDTQYF. The CDR3, as DNA: TGTGCTAGTGGACCCACAGCTAGCACAGATACGCAGTATTTT.

This clonotype appeared many times. The chain carries TRBV2 and TRBJ1-1, with 7 nucleotides matching TRBD1. Germline V CDR1 and CDR2: SNHLY, FYNNEI. The CDR3 runs to 11 residues. The trim removed 7 bases at V and 5 bases at J, leaving 1 base unmatched. The CDR3, as DNA: TGTGCCAGCACAGGGGGAACTGAAGCTTTCTTT. Its protein is CASTGGTEAFF. The entire variable domain, with the rest obtained from reference TRBV2 and TRBJ1-1, is as follows: EPEVTQTPSHQVTQMGQEVILRCVPISNHLYFYWYRQILGQKVEFLVSFYNNEISEKSEIFDDQFSVERPDGSNFTLKIRSTKLEDSAMYFCASTGGTEAFFGQGTRLTVV.

This clonotype showed up many times. The genes are TRBV12-3 or TRBV12-4 and TRBJ1-1; D gene ambiguous. V lost 4 bases and J lost 0, with 9 bases in between. The CDR3 has 14 residues. The CDR3, as DNA: TGTGCCAGCAGTTCCAAAAAGATGAACACTGAAGCTTTCTTT. The encoded protein is CASSSKKMNTEAFF.

This clonotype was counted a few times. The chain employs TRBV6-1 and TRBJ1-2; the D is unclear. This CDR3 spans 14 amino acids. CDR1 is MNHNS and CDR2 is SASEGT in the germline V gene. V shed 5 bases and J shed 8 bases, with 18 bases lying between them. In DNA, the CDR3 is TGTGCCAGCAGTTATGATAGGGAAGTGTACGGCTACACCTTC. Residues: CASSYDREVYGYTF.

Ten or more counts support this clonotype. The rearrangement uses TRBV3-1 and TRBJ2-7; no definite D call. The CDR3 has 14 residues. Germline CDR1 LGHDT, CDR2 YNNKEL (reference sequence). Trimming cost V 0 bases and J 2 bases, with 8 bases left between them. The CDR3 loop reads CASSQDGTAYEQYF. In DNA, the CDR3 is TGTGCCAGCAGCCAAGATGGAACAGCCTACGAGCAGTACTTC.

This clonotype was found many times. The chain links TRBV11-1 to TRBJ1-2; TRBD1 agrees at 8 bases. The J segment lost 4 bases and the V segment lost 3 bases, leaving 10 bases of the junction unmatched. The CDR3 consists of 16 residues. Germline values: CDR1 SGHAT, CDR2 FQDESV (reference sequence). The CDR3 region has the DNA TGTGCCAGCAGCTTGGTAGCAGGGGGCGCTATCTATGGCTACACCTTC. Its translation: CASSLVAGGAIYGYTF.

The V and J genes are TRBV14 and TRBJ1-2, with 10 nucleotides matching TRBD1. Germline values: CDR1 SGHDN, CDR2 FVKESK. V shed 2 bases, J shed 7 bases, and the junction held 7 bases outside the gene matches. The CDR3 totals 15 residues. Here the CDR3 DNA reads TGTGCCAGCAGCCAATTTGGGACAGGGGTTATTGGCTACACCTTC. Its translation is CASSQFGTGVIGYTF.

This clonotype was detected ten times or more. V and J are TRBV11-3 and TRBJ2-2; 8 nucleotides line up with TRBD2. After removal of 3 bases from V and 8 bases from J, the junction contained 5 bases not matched to a gene. Germline CDR1 reads SGHNT; CDR2 reads YENEEA. The CDR3 sequence is 14 residues long. The CDR3 DNA is TGTGCCAGCAGCTTCGGGAGGGGATTTGGGGAGCTGTTTTTT. The encoded protein is CASSFGRGFGELFF.

The V and J genes are TRBV19 and TRBJ2-1, with TRBD1 matching over 9 bases. V trimming: 4 bases; J trimming: 4 bases; junction bases outside the gene matches: 5. Germline CDR1 is LNHDA and CDR2 is SQIVND (reference sequence). CDR3 length: 15 amino acids. CDR3 amino acids: CASSNRGQGYNEQFF. The DNA of the CDR3 is TGTGCCAGTAGTAACAGGGGGCAGGGATACAATGAGCAGTTCTTC.

The table lists this clonotype with many counts. The chain couples TRBV5-1 to TRBJ2-7; TRBD1 matches 7 bases. In germline, CDR1 is SGHRS, CDR2 YFSETQ. The CDR3 sequence is 14 residues long. J gave up 3 bases and V 0 bases, and 3 bases lay outside the gene matches. CDR3 sequence: CASSLGGQVYEQYF. In DNA form, the CDR3 reads TGCGCCAGCAGCTTGGGCGGACAGGTCTACGAGCAGTACTTC.

At least ten counts were recorded for this clonotype. V gene TRBV2 combines with J gene TRBJ2-3; perhaps TRBD2 as D (6 bases). The CDR3 runs 18 residues. V gave up 3 bases and J gave up 0 bases, with 19 bases separating them. Germline V gene data show CDR1 as SNHLY and CDR2 as FYNNEI. The CDR3: CASSDWSSGTSSTDTQYF. The CDR3 coding sequence is TGTGCCAGCAGTGATTGGAGTAGCGGCACCTCTAGCACAGATACGCAGTATTTT.

The J gene is TRBJ2-3, the V gene TRBV20-1; D may be TRBD2 (5 bases). The CDR3 has 14 residues. The germline V gene has CDR1 DFQATT and CDR2 SNEGSKA (reference sequence). V was trimmed by 3 bases and J by 3 bases, leaving 13 bases between them. The CDR3 sequence: CSASSPGSTDTQYF. The CDR3, as DNA: TGCAGTGCTAGTTCCCCGGGGAGTACAGATACGCAGTATTTT.

The rearrangement uses TRBV29-1 and TRBJ2-1; D remains unclear. CDR3 size: 13 residues. Germline-derived CDR1 and CDR2 are SQVTM and ANQGSEA. Trimming took 7 bases from V and 6 from J, leaving 16 bases between them. CDR3 in DNA: TGCAGCGGGGCCCCCACTGGATTCAATGAGCAGTTCTTC. It translates to CSGAPTGFNEQFF.

This clonotype came up many times. The gene calls are TRBV11-2 and TRBJ2-5; D may be TRBD2 (7 bases). The CDR3 runs to 15 residues. Trimming took off 1 base at V and 4 bases at J, with 13 bases between the two ends. Germline V gene data show CDR1 as SGHAT and CDR2 as FQNNGV. CDR3 DNA: TGTGCCAGCAGCTTAGTGGGGGGGCCCCCAGAGACCCAGTACTTC. It yields the protein CASSLVGGPPETQYF.

This clonotype was detected ten times or more. CDR3 protein: CAISDQGLDQPQHF. The CDR3 region has the DNA TGTGCCATCAGTGACCAGGGGCTGGATCAGCCCCAGCATTTT. This rearrangement joins TRBV10-3 to TRBJ1-5; D perhaps matches TRBD1 (6 bases). V lost 3 bases and J 5 bases, leaving 11 bases between the germline ends. Germline CDR1 reads ENHRY; CDR2 reads SYGVKD. CDR3 length: 14 residues.

V is TRBV2 and J is TRBJ2-6; D might be TRBD1 (6 bases). Germline values: CDR1 SNHLY, CDR2 FYNNEI. The germline V and J ends were trimmed by 5 bases and 4 bases, with 15 bases remaining between them. This CDR3 is built from 16 residues. The CDR3 sequence: CASSIQGFAGANVLTF. The CDR3 region has the DNA TGTGCCAGCAGTATACAGGGTTTCGCGGGGGCCAACGTCCTGACTTTC.

There are a few counts of this clonotype. The rearrangement uses TRBV5-5 and TRBJ2-7; a possible D gene is TRBD2 (5 bases). Trimming pared 1 base from V and 0 bases from J, leaving 14 bases between. The CDR3 is 16 amino acids. Germline V gives CDR1 SGHKS, CDR2 YYEKEE (reference sequence). CDR3 amino acids: CASSLRGSDLSYEQYF. DNA of the CDR3: TGTGCCAGCAGCTTGCGAGGGTCCGACCTCTCCTACGAGCAGTACTTC.

The gene calls are TRBV24-1 and TRBJ2-3; the D gene is possibly TRBD1 (6 bases). Trimming cost V 7 bases and J 2 bases, with 15 bases left between them. Germline CDR1 reads KGHDR; CDR2 reads SFDVKD. The CDR3 is 15 amino acids. The CDR3 DNA sequence: TGTGCCACCAGGGGAACGGGACACACCACAGATACGCAGTATTTT. Amino acids: CATRGTGHTTDTQYF.

In its sample, this clonotype was seen a few times. The rearrangement joins TRBV5-1 to TRBJ1-3; perhaps TRBD1 as D (6 bases). The CDR3 runs 16 residues. The V end lost 0 bases, the J end lost 0 bases, and 10 bases lay between the germline ends. From germline, CDR1 is SGHRS and CDR2 YFSETQ. CDR3 DNA: TGCGCCAGCAGCTTGGAGGGGGGCACCTCTGGAAACACCATATATTTT. It is translated as CASSLEGGTSGNTIYF. Filled out from reference TRBV5-1 and TRBJ1-3, the complete variable domain reads KAGVTQTPRYLIKTRGQQVTLSCSPISGHRSVSWYQQTPGQGLQFLFEYFSETQRNKGNFPGRFSGRQFSNSRSEMNVSTLELGDSALYLCASSLEGGTSGNTIYFGEGSWLTVV.

This chain uses TRBV5-4 with TRBJ2-2; the D gene could be TRBD1 or TRBD2 (6 bases each). Per the germline V gene, CDR1 is SGHNT and CDR2 is YYREEE (reference sequence). Trimming shortened V by 1 base and J by 3 bases, and 13 bases separated the two germline ends. The CDR3 totals 16 residues. In DNA, the CDR3 is TGTGCCAGCAGCTTGTCTCGGGGGCGCGACACCGGGGAGCTGTTTTTT. Encoded protein: CASSLSRGRDTGELFF.